The 18 T cell receptor beta chains below come from one sample, sequenced in a study of cytomegalovirus exposure and HLA in healthy donors. Use of 60 Vbeta and 13 Jbeta primers characterized the PCR. Sequencing used immunoSEQ multiplex PCR; TCRdb keeps in-frame clones, though not all of them. The table records under 130,000 clones, approximately 70% of them present only once. The sequenced material came from PBMCs. These receptors were taken from a man between 25 and 39 years old in good health and CMV-seronegative.

For this clone: This specimen includes other DNA sequences encoding the same CDR3. This rearrangement joins TRBV20-1 to TRBJ2-5; the D is unclear. CDR1 is DFQATT, CDR2 SNEGSKA, per germline (reference sequence). The CDR3 loop spans 10 amino acids. Between the trimmed V and J ends, which lost 2 bases and 5 bases, there was a span of 3 bases. The CDR3 region is CSARRETQYF. In DNA form, the CDR3 reads TGCAGTGCTAGACGGGAGACCCAGTACTTC.

V and J are TRBV7-8 and TRBJ2-1; D is undetermined. The CDR3 totals 12 residues. V shed 5 bases and J shed 6 bases, with 8 bases lying between them. Germline-derived CDR1 and CDR2 are SGHVS and FQNEAQ. The CDR3 sequence is CASSDTVNEQFF. CDR3 bases: TGTGCCAGCAGCGATACAGTCAATGAGCAGTTCTTC.

This rearrangement joins TRBV5-5 to TRBJ1-2, with a possible D match to TRBD1 (6 bases). CDR3 length: 15 residues. V dropped 0 bases and J dropped 3 bases, with 12 bases sitting between them. The germline CDR1 and CDR2 sequences are SGHKS and YYEKEE (reference sequence). CDR3 region: CASSLDPAGDYGYTF. CDR3 bases: TGTGCCAGCAGCTTGGATCCCGCAGGGGACTATGGCTACACCTTC. Drawing the rest from reference TRBV5-5 and TRBJ1-2, the complete variable domain is DAGVTQSPTHLIKTRGQQVTLRCSPISGHKSVSWYQQVLGQGPQFIFQYYEKEERGRGNFPDRFSARQFPNYSSELNVNALLLGDSALYLCASSLDPAGDYGYTFGSGTRLTVV.

The rearrangement joins TRBV2 to TRBJ2-3; 11 bases line up with TRBD2. The J segment lost 0 bases and the V segment lost 1 base, leaving 6 bases of the junction unmatched. The V gene's germline CDR1 is SNHLY and CDR2 FYNNEI. This CDR3 spans 18 amino acids. The CDR3 coding sequence is TGTGCCAGCAGTGAAGGGGGCCTAGCGGGAGGAAGCACAGATACGCAGTATTTT. Its protein is CASSEGGLAGGSTDTQYF.

The chain is built from TRBV4-2 and TRBJ1-2; perhaps TRBD1 as D (6 bases). This CDR3 has 15 amino acids. The ends were cut back, 0 bases at V and 8 bases at J, with 16 bases in the middle. Germline V gene sequence: CDR1 LGHNA, CDR2 YNFKEQ. The CDR3 nucleotides are TGTGCCAGCAGCCAAGATCGCGTGGGGGCCGGAGGCTACACCTTC. Encoded protein: CASSQDRVGAGGYTF.

The chain couples TRBV4-2 to TRBJ1-1, with D maybe TRBD1 (5 bases). This CDR3 comprises 13 residues. Germline V lookup: CDR1 LGHNA, CDR2 YNFKEQ. Trimming pared 0 bases from V and 5 bases from J, leaving 7 bases between. The CDR3 sequence is CASSQEQATEAFF. In DNA, the CDR3 is TGTGCCAGCAGCCAAGAACAGGCAACTGAAGCTTTCTTT.

This clone was detected only once. This rearrangement joins TRBV5-4 to TRBJ2-7; 8 bases line up with TRBD2. There are 15 residues in the CDR3. J was trimmed by 6 bases and V by 1 base; bases with no gene match: 9. In germline, CDR1 is SGHNT, CDR2 YYREEE (reference sequence). CDR3 sequence: CASSLFGRGLGEQYF. In DNA form, the CDR3 reads TGTGCCAGCAGCTTGTTCGGGAGGGGTCTGGGCGAGCAGTACTTC.

This clone was detected only a few times. The chain combines TRBV6-6 with TRBJ2-3, with TRBD2 as a possible D gene (6 bases). Germline CDR1 reads MNHNY; CDR2 reads SVGAGI (reference sequence). The length of the CDR3 is 15 residues. The ends were cut back, 6 bases at V and 0 bases at J, with 13 bases in the middle. The DNA of the CDR3 is TGTGCCAGCAGCCACGTAGCGGCTAGCACAGATACGCAGTATTTT. It encodes CASSHVAASTDTQYF.

In this sample, this clone turned up a few times. The chain couples TRBV6-5 to TRBJ1-1; 8 bases are a match to TRBD1. This CDR3 has 15 residues. Germline V gene sequence: CDR1 MNHEY, CDR2 SVGAGI. Trimming cost V 0 bases and J 3 bases; bases outside gene matches: 3. The CDR3: CASSYSDRAHTEAFF. CDR3 nucleotide sequence: TGTGCCAGCAGTTACTCGGACAGGGCCCACACTGAAGCTTTCTTT.

The V gene is TRBV9, the J gene TRBJ2-1, with 11 bases matching TRBD2. V trimming: 1 base; J trimming: 0 bases; junction bases outside the gene matches: 0. Germline lookup yields CDR1 SGDLS and CDR2 YYNGEE. CDR3 length: 16 residues. CDR3 bases: TGTGCCAGCAGCGTACTAGCGGGAGGCTCCTACAATGAGCAGTTCTTC. This sequence encodes CASSVLAGGSYNEQFF. The full variable domain, its missing parts supplied by reference TRBV9 and TRBJ2-1, is DSGVTQTPKHLITATGQRVTLRCSPRSGDLSVYWYQQSLDQGLQFLIQYYNGEERAKGNILERFSAQQFPDLHSELNLSSLELGDSALYFCASSVLAGGSYNEQFFGPGTRLTVL.

There are a few counts of this clone. This chain connects TRBV27 to TRBJ2-5; TRBD1 matches 9 bases. The better agreement between TRBJ2-7 and the DNA end casts doubt on the J call. The germline V gene encodes CDR1 MNHEY and CDR2 SMNVEV (reference sequence). The CDR3 is 16 amino acids. The CDR3, as DNA: TGTGCCAGCAGTTCCCCGGGACAGGGAATTCCCTACGAGCAGTACTTC. The encoded protein is CASSSPGQGIPYEQYF.

The chain recombines TRBV13 with TRBJ2-1; TRBD2 aligns across 10 bases. The length of the CDR3 is 15 residues. Trimming cost V 5 bases and J 10 bases; bases outside gene matches: 11. CDR1 and CDR2 from the germline V gene are PRHDT and FYEKMQ (reference sequence). This CDR3 is CASSLSGRPRGEQFF. CDR3 DNA sequence: TGTGCCAGCAGCCTTAGCGGGAGGCCCCGGGGGGAGCAGTTCTTC.

The V gene is TRBV29-1, the J gene TRBJ1-1, with a tentative D call TRBD1 (6 bases). V lost 4 bases and J 0 bases, leaving 12 bases between the germline ends. Germline V gene lookup returns CDR1 SQVTM and CDR2 ANQGSEA. This CDR3 has 14 amino acids. CDR3: CSVVGGQMNTEAFF. The CDR3 region has the DNA TGCAGCGTTGTAGGCGGACAGATGAACACTGAAGCTTTCTTT.

V gene TRBV7-2 combines with J gene TRBJ2-7; maybe TRBD1 (5 bases). There are 15 residues in the CDR3. V lost 6 bases and J lost 8, with 23 bases in between. Germline V gene lookup returns CDR1 SGHTA and CDR2 FQGNSA. CDR3 in amino acids: CASRLRAGALSKQYF. In DNA, the CDR3 is TGTGCCAGCAGGCTCCGGGCTGGGGCTTTGAGCAAGCAGTACTTC.

J is TRBJ2-4 and V is TRBV7-2, with 9 positions matching TRBD1. The CDR3 runs 18 residues. The germline V gene has CDR1 SGHTA and CDR2 FQGNSA. The ends lost 5 bases at V and 0 bases at J; junction bases unmatched: 11. The CDR3 DNA reads TGTGCCAGCAGCGCCTACCGGGACAGGGATTTAGCCAAAAACATTCAGTACTTC. This encodes CASSAYRDRDLAKNIQYF.

This rearrangement joins TRBV5-6 to TRBJ2-1; TRBD2 might be the D (6 bases). The CDR3 has 15 residues. The germline V gene encodes CDR1 SGHDT and CDR2 YYEEEE. V was cut by 4 bases and J by 7 bases, with 18 bases left in between. CDR3 protein: CASSRPGERINEQFF. The CDR3 DNA is TGTGCCAGCAGCCGTCCGGGGGAGAGGATTAATGAGCAGTTCTTC.

This clone was counted only a few times. The chain has TRBV4-3 and TRBJ2-3; 7 bases agree with TRBD1. V shed 4 bases and J 6 bases; nucleotides not matched to a gene: 4. The germline V gene encodes CDR1 LGHNA and CDR2 YSLEER. This CDR3 contains 13 residues. CDR3 sequence reads: CASSPGGRDTQYF. CDR3 nucleotides: TGCGCCAGCAGCCCAGGGGGACGGGATACGCAGTATTTT.

This clone has a handful of counts. The chain joins TRBV28 to TRBJ1-5; the D is unclear. This CDR3 has 14 amino acids. Germline V gene lookup returns CDR1 MDHEN and CDR2 SYDVKM. The V end was cut by 4 bases, the J end by 6 bases, with 13 bases between. Written as DNA, the CDR3 is TGTGCCAGCAGTTCACACACGACTACTCAGCCCCAGCATTTT. This gives the protein CASSSHTTTQPQHF.